This T cell receptor beta chain was recovered during a study of cytomegalovirus exposure and HLA in healthy donors. Study findings and constraints: Presence/absence analyses supposed approximately even sequencing depth among donors. Later analysis demonstrated an association between a missense DCLRE1C variant and TCR beta V- and J-gene trimming.

Primers for the PCR totalled 60 Vbeta and 13 Jbeta. Only in-frame clones appear in the TCRdb table, and some are missing; sequencing was by immunoSEQ multiplex PCR. The sample has fewer than 250,000 clones. Concerning this clone itself: Its specificity is not known.

V lost 5 bases and J 2 bases, leaving 15 bases between the germline ends. The CDR3 totals 14 residues. Per the germline V gene, CDR1 is GTSNPN and CDR2 is SVGIG (reference sequence). The chain joins TRBV30 to TRBJ2-5; TRBD1 is a possible D gene (5 bases). The sample comprised PBMCs. This receptor was taken from a woman in her 30s in good health and CMV-seropositive. The CDR3 protein is CAWGPGQKQETQYF. CDR3 DNA: TGTGCCTGGGGGCCCGGACAAAAACAAGAGACCCAGTACTTC.